This TCR beta chain was found in a study of T-cell reconstitution after alpha-beta-depleted transplantation in children. Whole-study findings and limits: At the one-year point after transplant, T-cell counts and TCRbeta diversity were found to come mostly from T cells that had been newly produced.

Molecular barcoding with unique molecular identifiers was used for the TCRbeta library. TCRdb called the PCR reads again in MiXCR, with one record for every CDR3 protein. Of approximately 800,000 distinct CDR3 sequences listed, 16% were seen once; the top ten hold 5%. Trimming cost V 3 bases and J 5 bases, with 23 bases left between them. The CDR3 runs 18 residues. Germline V gene data show CDR1 as KGHSH and CDR2 as LQKENI. This clonotype showed up many times. Its antigen is not known. This chain links TRBV18 with TRBJ2-1; D remains ambiguous. This receptor was identified in a male patient between 5 and 17 years old who had a stem cell transplant for acute lymphoblastic leukemia, so the T cells may come from the graft donor. Specimen: PBMCs, mostly from graft donor cells, collected 360 days after TCRalphabeta/CD19-depleted stem cell transplant. The CDR3 sequence: CASSPPTSVPRAHNEQFF. The CDR3 coding sequence is TGTGCCAGCTCACCCCCAACGTCAGTTCCGAGAGCCCACAATGAGCAGTTCTTC.